Listed here are 18 T cell receptor beta chains from one sample, sequenced in a study of blood T cells in healthy people across ages. The second PCR ran about 7 to 12 cycles with a sample-barcoded 5' primer and J-beta primers. TCRdb re-analysed the 5' RACE reads in MiXCR, keeping a single row per CDR3 protein. The top ten clones hold around 20% of a sample with 550,000 to 700,000 distinct CDR3 sequences, approximately 30% of them seen once. The sequenced sample was blood. The receptors were sampled from an older woman in good health.

The chain carries TRBV6-2 or TRBV6-3 and TRBJ2-5, with 9 positions matching TRBD2. The J call may be incorrect, as the DNA end agrees better with TRBJ2-1. The CDR3 sequence is 20 residues long. In germline, CDR1 is MNHEY, CDR2 SVGEGT. In DNA form, the CDR3 reads TGTGCCAGCAGTTACTCGAGTATTTTTGTGGGACTAGCATCCCCGGGGGGGCAGTTCTTC. It encodes CASSYSSIFVGLASPGGQFF.

This clonotype showed up just a few times. V usage is TRBV6-1 and J usage is TRBJ1-5; D is undetermined. The CDR3 sequence is 13 residues long. V was clipped by 3 bases and J by 4 bases, with 7 bases between them. Germline-derived CDR1 and CDR2 are MNHNS and SASEGT. CDR3 DNA sequence: TGTGCCAGCAGTGATCTGGGAAATCAGCCCCAGCATTTT. This translates into CASSDLGNQPQHF.

V usage is TRBV7-9 and J usage is TRBJ2-1, with 8 bases fitting TRBD1. Germline trimming cut 4 bases from V and 8 bases from J; bases unmatched to any gene: 10. The CDR3 runs to 15 residues. Germline V CDR1 and CDR2: SEHNR, FQNEAQ (reference sequence). The CDR3 bases are TGTGCCAGCAGCTCCGGACAGGGTATGGTGGATGAGCAGTTCTTC. Its protein product is CASSSGQGMVDEQFF. The entire variable domain, with the rest obtained from reference TRBV7-9 and TRBJ2-1, is as follows: DTGVSQNPRHKITKRGQNVTFRCDPISEHNRLYWYRQTLGQGPEFLTYFQNEAQLEKSRLLSDRFSAERPKGSFSTLEIQRTEQGDSAMYLCASSSGQGMVDEQFFGPGTRLTVL.

This clonotype was seen a few times. The gene calls are TRBV7-2 and TRBJ2-7; TRBD2 matches at 7 bases. The V gene end was trimmed by 5 bases and the J gene end by 6 bases; junction bases not matched to a gene: 16. Germline V gene lookup returns CDR1 SGHTA and CDR2 FQGNSA. There are 16 residues in the CDR3. The CDR3 DNA follows: TGTGCCAGCAGCCCTGGACTAGTGACGGTTTGGGGCGAGCAGTACTTC. Its translation is CASSPGLVTVWGEQYF.

This chain connects TRBV5-1 to TRBJ2-2, with 7 bases that match TRBD2. The ends lost 0 bases at V and 2 bases at J; junction bases unmatched: 4. Germline loops: CDR1 SGHRS, CDR2 YFSETQ. This CDR3 comprises 16 residues. The CDR3 protein is CASSLDPSGNTGELFF. The CDR3 DNA sequence: TGCGCCAGCAGCTTGGATCCTAGCGGAAACACCGGGGAGCTGTTTTTT.

In its sample, this clonotype was seen a few times. The chain is built from TRBV12-3 or TRBV12-4 and TRBJ2-5; 12 bases match TRBD2. CDR3 length: 15 residues. With V trimmed by 6 bases and J by 4 bases, 6 bases remained unmatched. The CDR3, as DNA: TGTGCCAGCAGGACTAGCGGGGGAAACGGAGAGACCCAGTACTTC. This codes for CASRTSGGNGETQYF.

This clonotype has just a few counts. The chain carries TRBV29-1 and TRBJ2-5; D is uncertain. V lost 7 bases to trimming and J lost 4 bases, with 10 bases between them. In germline, CDR1 is SQVTM, CDR2 ANQGSEA. The CDR3 totals 11 residues. CDR3 DNA: TGCAGCGCCTCTCCGGGAGAGACCCAGTACTTC. Amino acid sequence: CSASPGETQYF.

The genes are TRBV7-9 and TRBJ1-1, with 9 bases fitting TRBD1. In germline, CDR1 is SEHNR, CDR2 FQNEAQ (reference sequence). The CDR3 runs to 15 residues. Germline trimming cut 7 bases from V and 2 bases from J; bases unmatched to any gene: 8. CDR3: CASTPNRGPNTEAFF. For the CDR3, the DNA is TGTGCCAGCACCCCGAACAGGGGGCCTAACACTGAAGCTTTCTTT. The full variable domain, rest sourced from reference TRBV7-9 and TRBJ1-1, is DTGVSQNPRHKITKRGQNVTFRCDPISEHNRLYWYRQTLGQGPEFLTYFQNEAQLEKSRLLSDRFSAERPKGSFSTLEIQRTEQGDSAMYLCASTPNRGPNTEAFFGQGTRLTVV.

The chain joins TRBV29-1 to TRBJ2-3; D uncertain. The germline gives CDR1 SQVTM, CDR2 ANQGSEA. The ends were cut back, 4 bases at V and 2 bases at J, with 7 bases in the middle. This CDR3 is 12 amino acids long. The CDR3 here is CSVARTTDTQYF. CDR3 DNA sequence: TGCAGCGTTGCTCGGACCACAGATACGCAGTATTTT.

The rearrangement joins TRBV12-3 or TRBV12-4 to TRBJ2-1, with D hard to call. The CDR3 is 13 residues long. Trimming took off 3 bases at V and 9 bases at J, with 12 bases between the two ends. The CDR3 here is CASSLFSLAEQFF. The CDR3 DNA sequence: TGTGCCAGCAGTTTGTTTTCATTGGCTGAGCAGTTCTTC.

The chain joins TRBV7-2 to TRBJ1-6; D uncertain. From germline, CDR1 is SGHTA and CDR2 FQGNSA. CDR3 length: 16 amino acids. V was trimmed by 5 bases and J by 7 bases, leaving 18 bases between them. CDR3 sequence (DNA): TGTGCCAGCAGCGGCGGGCCCCCGGCGGGAAATTCACCCCTCCACTTT. Translation gives CASSGGPPAGNSPLHF.

The table lists this clonotype with a few counts. The gene calls are TRBV25-1 and TRBJ2-4, with TRBD2 matching over 9 bases. Trimming removed 6 bases from V and 7 bases from J; junction bases left unmatched: 10. The CDR3 is 15 amino acids. The V gene's germline CDR1 is MGHDK and CDR2 SYGVNS. CDR3 protein: CASSGGGTSLNIQYF. CDR3 DNA sequence: TGTGCCAGCAGCGGGGGGGGGACTAGCTTGAACATTCAGTACTTC.

This chain uses TRBV25-1 with TRBJ2-2, with D possibly being TRBD2 (6 bases). Trimming left V 8 bases short and J 6 bases short, with 22 bases between. This CDR3 has 16 residues. Germline CDR1 and CDR2: MGHDK and SYGVNS. The chain's CDR3 is CASGEVGARAPGELFF. The CDR3 nucleotides are TGTGCCAGCGGGGAGGTAGGCGCAAGGGCCCCCGGGGAGCTGTTTTTT.

This clonotype appeared a few times. CDR3 DNA sequence: TGCAGTGCTAGACCTCGGGGGGTCCGCACAGATACGCAGTATTTT. This encodes CSARPRGVRTDTQYF. The rearrangement links TRBV20-1 to TRBJ2-3, with TRBD2 matching 7 bases. Per germline, CDR1 DFQATT and CDR2 SNEGSKA (reference sequence). The trim removed 2 bases at V and 1 base at J, leaving 6 bases unmatched. The CDR3 consists of 15 residues.

This clonotype was recorded at least ten times. The chain carries TRBV20-1 and TRBJ1-3; 7 bases fit TRBD1. The germline gives CDR1 DFQATT, CDR2 SNEGSKA (reference sequence). There are 13 residues in the CDR3. Trimming cost V 1 base and J 7 bases; bases outside gene matches: 4. The CDR3, as DNA: TGCAGTGCTAGAGTCGAAGGGGGCAACACCATATATTTT. Translation: CSARVEGGNTIYF.

V is TRBV5-1 and J is TRBJ1-1; weak D call: TRBD1 (6 bases). The CDR3 has 15 amino acids. V was trimmed by 4 bases and J by 2 bases, leaving 15 bases between them. The germline CDR1 and CDR2 sequences are SGHRS and YFSETQ. The CDR3 reads CASSGIRQDNTEAFF. Written as DNA, the CDR3 is TGCGCCAGCAGCGGGATCCGACAGGACAACACTGAAGCTTTCTTT.

The V call is TRBV12-3 or TRBV12-4, the J call TRBJ2-5, with 7 nucleotides matching TRBD1. The ends lost 6 bases at V and 4 bases at J; junction bases unmatched: 14. The CDR3 length is 16 residues. CDR3 bases: TGTGCCAGCAGCACAAACAGGGGACGGTGGGGAGAGACCCAGTACTTC. It yields the protein CASSTNRGRWGETQYF.

The V gene is TRBV7-2, the J gene TRBJ2-1; D possibly matches TRBD1 or TRBD2 (5 bases each). The CDR3 contains 13 residues. Trimming stripped 7 bases from V and 9 bases from J, with 16 bases between. Germline CDR1 and CDR2: SGHTA and FQGNSA. In nucleotides, the CDR3 is TGTGCCAGCACTGGGACGCCCGCTGGTGAGCAGTTCTTC. Translation: CASTGTPAGEQFF.